Described below is a single T cell receptor (beta chain) sequence and its context. Antigen specificity is unknown. Documented time point: week 11, during vaccination. A 20-mer mutant IDH1 peptide at 300 ug was injected subcutaneously with topical imiquimod. The CDR3 covers 13 residues. V was clipped by 4 bases and J by 8 bases, with 13 bases between them. Per germline, CDR1 SGDLS and CDR2 YYNGEE. The sample originates from a study of a mutant IDH1 vaccine in newly diagnosed glioma. Data came from immunoSEQ multiplex PCR; TCRdb stores just in-frame clones and leaves some out. The sample yields 100,000 to 120,000 clones, 75% to 90% seen once.

This clonotype was obtained from a woman in her forties or fifties with glioma. The J gene is TRBJ2-1, the V gene TRBV9, with D perhaps matching TRBD1 (5 bases). Sequences were derived from PBMCs, sampled from a glioma patient whose treatment included an IDH1 peptide vaccine. The CDR3 DNA reads as TGTGCCAGCAGCCCAAGGGGTACATATGAGCAGTTCTTC. This encodes CASSPRGTYEQFF.